These 9 T cell receptor beta chains originate from one sample sequenced in a study of CD4+ T cells in melanoma. TCRdb's table, derived via immunoSEQ multiplex PCR, lists solely in-frame clones and lacks some. The data show about 6,700 clones, approximately 66% seen once. The sequenced sample was cells from a culture (not recorded whether cultured in vitro). These receptors were taken from a human donor with melanoma.

The V and J genes are TRBV7-6 and TRBJ1-1; TRBD1 might be the D (6 bases). This CDR3 has 13 residues. V dropped 4 bases and J dropped 2 bases, with 8 bases sitting between them. Germline V gives CDR1 SGHVS, CDR2 FNYEAQ. The CDR3 coding sequence is TGTGCCAGCAGCTCGGACAGTAACACTGAAGCTTTCTTT. Protein: CASSSDSNTEAFF. The variable domain in full, with the rest retrieved from reference TRBV7-6 and TRBJ1-1, is GAGVSQSPRYKVTKRGQDVALRCDPISGHVSLYWYRQALGQGPEFLTYFNYEAQQDKSGLPNDRFSAERPEGSISTLTIQRTEQRDSAMYRCASSSDSNTEAFFGQGTRLTVV.

In this sample, this clone turned up a few times. The chain employs TRBV27 and TRBJ1-1; TRBD1 matches 9 bases. Germline trimming cut 3 bases from V and 0 bases from J; bases unmatched to any gene: 2. In germline, CDR1 is MNHEY, CDR2 SMNVEV (reference sequence). The CDR3 covers 15 residues. The CDR3, as DNA: TGTGCCAGCAGTTTCGGGACAGGGATGAACACTGAAGCTTTCTTT. Its translation: CASSFGTGMNTEAFF.

The chain is built from TRBV2 and TRBJ2-7, with D unresolved. Germline V CDR1 and CDR2: SNHLY, FYNNEI. Trimming removed 3 bases at V and 5 bases at J, with 5 bases between. The CDR3 covers 11 residues. Here the CDR3 reads CASSDMDEQYF. The CDR3 coding sequence is TGTGCCAGCAGTGATATGGACGAGCAGTACTTC. Using reference TRBV2 and TRBJ2-7 for the parts outside the CDR3, the full variable domain is EPEVTQTPSHQVTQMGQEVILRCVPISNHLYFYWYRQILGQKVEFLVSFYNNEISEKSEIFDDQFSVERPDGSNFTLKIRSTKLEDSAMYFCASSDMDEQYFGPGTRLTVT.

The chain carries TRBV2 and TRBJ2-5; 9 bases agree with TRBD1. V lost 6 bases, J lost 3 bases, and 5 bases stayed unmatched. This CDR3 contains 14 residues. Germline CDR1 and CDR2: SNHLY and FYNNEI. The CDR3 DNA reads TGTGCCAGCAGGGACAGGGGCGCAAAAGAGACCCAGTACTTC. Amino acid sequence: CASRDRGAKETQYF.

This clone was seen only a few times. The chain carries TRBV7-2 and TRBJ2-7; weak D call: TRBD2 (6 bases). The CDR3 loop spans 13 amino acids. Germline V gene sequence: CDR1 SGHTA, CDR2 FQGNSA. Deletions cut 5 bases from V and 3 bases from J, with 11 bases between. The CDR3 DNA reads TGTGCCAGCAGCCCGGGACTGGGCTACGAGCAGTACTTC. Translating gives CASSPGLGYEQYF.

The CDR3 reads CAITSEGGAVGYTF. Written as DNA, the CDR3 is TGTGCCATCACGTCGGAAGGGGGCGCGGTTGGCTACACCTTC. This chain uses TRBV10-3 with TRBJ1-2; 7 bases align to TRBD1. Per the germline V gene, CDR1 is ENHRY and CDR2 is SYGVKD. The V segment lost 7 bases and the J segment 7 bases; nucleotides outside the gene matches: 12. The CDR3 consists of 14 residues.

V gene TRBV5-1 combines with J gene TRBJ2-3; 11 positions match TRBD2. The length of the CDR3 is 16 residues. In germline, CDR1 is SGHRS, CDR2 YFSETQ. The V segment lost 3 bases and the J segment 7 bases; nucleotides outside the gene matches: 10. The CDR3: CASSSSTSGVLHTQYF. The CDR3 DNA follows: TGCGCCAGCAGCTCATCGACTAGCGGGGTGCTTCATACGCAGTATTTT.

The chain carries TRBV2 and TRBJ1-6; D is unresolved. Germline-derived CDR1 and CDR2 are SNHLY and FYNNEI. V was shortened by 11 bases and J by 0 bases, with 20 bases between the two germline ends. The CDR3 contains 17 residues. CDR3 in amino acids: CAGKAEPAYSYNSPLHF. CDR3 nucleotide sequence: TGTGCCGGAAAGGCAGAGCCCGCTTACTCCTATAATTCACCCCTCCACTTT.

The chain is built from TRBV3-1 (or the pseudogene TRBV3-2) and TRBJ1-3; D gene unclear. Between the trimmed V and J ends, which lost 1 base and 7 bases, there was a span of 2 bases. CDR1 is LGHDT, CDR2 YNNKEL, per germline (reference sequence). The CDR3 consists of 11 residues. In DNA, the CDR3 is TGTGCCAGCAGCCAAGGGAACACCATATATTTT. This codes for CASSQGNTIYF.